A selection of T cell receptor beta chains follows, all from one sample in a study of vaccination and CD4 T cells after COVID-19. TCRdb recomputed calls from the PCR reads with MiXCR, one row per CDR3 protein. The profile shows tens of thousands of distinct CDR3 sequences, 45% to 55% of them singletons. The starting material was CD4+ T cells from blood, obtained before SARS-CoV-2 vaccination. The receptors stem from a human donor who had recovered from COVID-19. Each CDR3 is given with its conserved first and last residue. A D gene is named only where the DNA matches it firmly. Clone size, where shown, is once, few, many, or a class for clones that have expanded.

>TRBJ2-6|.|TRBV20-1|.
CSATMGANVLTF
TGCAGTGCCACAATGGGGGCCAACGTCCTGACTTTC
>TRBJ2-2|.|TRBV7-2|.
CASSLVGRGEGGELFF
TGTGCCAGCAGCTTAGTCGGCAGGGGAGAGGGCGGGGAGCTGTTTTTT
>TRBJ2-3|.|TRBV7-2|TRBD2
CASSRAGRQSSTDTQYF
TGTGCCAGCAGTCGAGCGGGGAGACAATCTAGCACAGATACGCAGTATTTT
>TRBJ2-7|few|TRBV7-3|TRBD2
CASSLNSGGSYEQYF
TGTGCCAGCAGCTTAAATAGCGGGGGGTCCTACGAGCAGTACTTC
>TRBJ1-2|.|TRBV11-2|.
CASSVRGTNDGYTF
TGTGCCAGCAGCGTCCGCGGGACGAATGATGGCTACACCTTC
>TRBJ2-5|.|TRBV2|TRBD2
CASSVLAGPQETQYF
TGTGCCAGCAGTGTCCTAGCGGGCCCACAAGAGACCCAGTACTTC
>TRBJ2-3|once|TRBV23-1|.
CASSQFRAGDTQYF
TGCGCCAGCAGTCAATTTAGGGCTGGAGATACGCAGTATTTT
>TRBJ2-2|.|TRBV2|.
CASSVLVGPTGELFF
TGTGCCAGCAGTGTTTTAGTGGGTCCCACCGGGGAGCTGTTTTTT
>TRBJ2-5|few|TRBV10-3|.
CAISQGIETQYF
TGTGCCATCAGTCAGGGGATAGAGACCCAGTACTTC
>TRBJ2-7|.|TRBV20-1|TRBD2
CSAHHRTSGIYEQYF
TGCAGTGCTCACCATAGGACTAGCGGGATCTACGAGCAGTACTTC
>TRBJ2-3|.|TRBV20-1|.
CSANEGVIDTQYF
TGCAGTGCTAATGAGGGAGTCATAGATACGCAGTATTTT
>TRBJ2-7|.|TRBV7-9|.
CASSLSGPSSYEQYF
TGTGCCAGCAGCCTCAGCGGACCGAGCTCCTACGAGCAGTACTTC
>TRBJ2-1|.|TRBV24-1|TRBD2
CATSDEPGTSGRVQFF
TGTGCCACCAGTGACGAACCCGGGACTAGCGGGAGGGTGCAGTTCTTC